The present T cell receptor (beta chain) was sequenced within a study of T cells after yellow fever vaccination. Points on this clonotype: As yet, its antigen is unknown.

Trimming removed 3 bases from V and 5 bases from J; junction bases left unmatched: 11. The CDR3 length is 17 residues. Germline assignment: CDR1 KGHDR and CDR2 SFDVKD. A single record per CDR3 protein comes from TCRdb applying MiXCR to the 5' RACE reads. The sample records some 500,000 distinct CDR3 sequences, approximately 13% being singletons. Study observations and caveats: Most primary-vaccination clones recurred post-booster (roughly 97% CD4, over 70% CD8).

This chain uses TRBV24-1 with TRBJ2-1; 8 bases line up with TRBD1. Specimen: PBMCs, collected on the day of the yellow fever booster vaccination. This receptor was obtained from a man aged 30-40 years who received the YFV17D yellow fever vaccine. CDR3 residues: CATSDRGQGSLNNEQFF. Written as DNA, the CDR3 is TGTGCCACCAGTGATCGTGGACAGGGATCTTTAAACAATGAGCAGTTCTTC.